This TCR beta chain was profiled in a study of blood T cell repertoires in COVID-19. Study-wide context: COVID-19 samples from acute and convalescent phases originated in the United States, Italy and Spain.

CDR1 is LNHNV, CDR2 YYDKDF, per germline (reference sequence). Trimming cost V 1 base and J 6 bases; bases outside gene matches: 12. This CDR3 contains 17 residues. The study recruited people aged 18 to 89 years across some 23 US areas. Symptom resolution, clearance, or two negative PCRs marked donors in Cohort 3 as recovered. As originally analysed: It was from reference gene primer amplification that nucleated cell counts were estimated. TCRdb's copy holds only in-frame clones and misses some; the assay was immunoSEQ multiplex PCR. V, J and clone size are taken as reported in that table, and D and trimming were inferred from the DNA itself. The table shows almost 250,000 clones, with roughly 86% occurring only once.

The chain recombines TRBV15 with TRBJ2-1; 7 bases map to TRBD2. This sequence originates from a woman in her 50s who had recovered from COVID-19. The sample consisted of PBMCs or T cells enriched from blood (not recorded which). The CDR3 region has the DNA TGTGCCACCAGCAGAGTACCTAGCGGAGTCGGGGGCAATGAGCAGTTCTTC. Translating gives CATSRVPSGVGGNEQFF.